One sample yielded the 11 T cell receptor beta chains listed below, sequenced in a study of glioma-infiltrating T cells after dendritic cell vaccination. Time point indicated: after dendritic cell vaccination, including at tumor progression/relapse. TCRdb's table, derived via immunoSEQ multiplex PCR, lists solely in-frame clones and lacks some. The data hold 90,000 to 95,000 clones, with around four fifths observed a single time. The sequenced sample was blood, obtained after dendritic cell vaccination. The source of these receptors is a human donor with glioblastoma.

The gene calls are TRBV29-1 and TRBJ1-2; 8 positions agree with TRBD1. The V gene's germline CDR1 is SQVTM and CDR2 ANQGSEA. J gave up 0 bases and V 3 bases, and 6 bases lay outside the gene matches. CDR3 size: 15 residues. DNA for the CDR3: TGCAGCGTTGATAGACAGGGGCAGGCTAACTATGGCTACACCTTC. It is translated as CSVDRQGQANYGYTF.

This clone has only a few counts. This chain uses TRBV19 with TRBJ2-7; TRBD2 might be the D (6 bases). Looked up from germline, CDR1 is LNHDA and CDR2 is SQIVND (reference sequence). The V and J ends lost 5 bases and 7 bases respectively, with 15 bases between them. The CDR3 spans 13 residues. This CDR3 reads CASSGTREEEQYF. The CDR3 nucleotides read TGTGCCAGTAGTGGAACTAGGGAGGAAGAGCAGTACTTC. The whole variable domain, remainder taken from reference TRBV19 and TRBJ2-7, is DGGITQSPKYLFRKEGQNVTLSCEQNLNHDAMYWYRQDPGQGLRLIYYSQIVNDFQKGDIAEGYSVSREKKESFPLTVTSAQKNPTAFYLCASSGTREEEQYFGPGTRLTVT.

CDR3 sequence reads: CASSYGDRVSAFF. The CDR3 coding sequence is TGTGCCAGCAGTTATGGGGACAGGGTATCAGCTTTCTTT. The chain links TRBV6-5 to TRBJ1-1; 9 bases are a match to TRBD1. The CDR3 sequence is 13 residues long. Germline V gene data show CDR1 as MNHEY and CDR2 as SVGAGI. Germline trimming cut 3 bases from V and 10 bases from J; bases unmatched to any gene: 6.

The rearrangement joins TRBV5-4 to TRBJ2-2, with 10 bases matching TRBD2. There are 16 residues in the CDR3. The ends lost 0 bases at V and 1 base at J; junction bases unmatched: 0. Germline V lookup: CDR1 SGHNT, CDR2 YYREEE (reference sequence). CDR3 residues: CASSLGTSGNTGELFF. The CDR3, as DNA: TGTGCCAGCAGCTTGGGGACTAGCGGGAACACCGGGGAGCTGTTTTTT. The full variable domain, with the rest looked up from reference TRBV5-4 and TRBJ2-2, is ETGVTQSPTHLIKTRGQQVTLRCSSQSGHNTVSWYQQALGQGPQFIFQYYREEENGRGNFPPRFSGLQFPNYSSELNVNALELDDSALYLCASSLGTSGNTGELFFGEGSRLTVL.

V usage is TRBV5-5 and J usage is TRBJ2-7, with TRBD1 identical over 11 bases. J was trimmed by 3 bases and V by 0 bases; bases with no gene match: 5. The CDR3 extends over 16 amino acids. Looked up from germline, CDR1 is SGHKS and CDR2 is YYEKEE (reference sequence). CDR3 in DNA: TGTGCCAGCAGCTTGGAGACGGGGACAGGGGGCTACGAGCAGTACTTC. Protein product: CASSLETGTGGYEQYF.

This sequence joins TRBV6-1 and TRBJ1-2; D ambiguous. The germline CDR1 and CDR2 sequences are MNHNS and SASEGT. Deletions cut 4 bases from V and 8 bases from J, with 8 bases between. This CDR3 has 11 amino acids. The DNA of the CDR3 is TGTGCCAGCAGTGCCACCCGGGGCTACACCTTC. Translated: CASSATRGYTF.

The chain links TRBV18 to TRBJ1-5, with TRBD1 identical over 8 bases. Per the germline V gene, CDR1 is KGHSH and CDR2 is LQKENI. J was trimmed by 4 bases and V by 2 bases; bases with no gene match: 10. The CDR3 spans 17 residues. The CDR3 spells CASSPTGTGLGNQPQHF. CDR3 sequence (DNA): TGTGCCAGCTCACCAACCGGGACAGGACTGGGGAATCAGCCCCAGCATTTT.

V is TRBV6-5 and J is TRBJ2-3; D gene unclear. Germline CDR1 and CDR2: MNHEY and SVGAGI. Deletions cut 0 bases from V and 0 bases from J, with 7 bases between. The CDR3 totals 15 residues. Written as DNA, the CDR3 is TGTGCCAGCAGTTACTCTGGCTCTAGCACAGATACGCAGTATTTT. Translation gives CASSYSGSSTDTQYF.

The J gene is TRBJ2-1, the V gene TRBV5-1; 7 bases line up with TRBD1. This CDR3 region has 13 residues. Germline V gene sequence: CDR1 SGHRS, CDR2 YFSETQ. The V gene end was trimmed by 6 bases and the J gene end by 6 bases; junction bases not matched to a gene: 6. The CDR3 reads CASMGQPPNEQFF. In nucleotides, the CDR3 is TGCGCCAGCATGGGACAGCCCCCCAATGAGCAGTTCTTC.

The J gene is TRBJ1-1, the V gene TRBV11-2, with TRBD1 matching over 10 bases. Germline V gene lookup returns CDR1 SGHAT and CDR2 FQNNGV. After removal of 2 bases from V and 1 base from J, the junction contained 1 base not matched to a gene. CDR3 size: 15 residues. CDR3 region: CASSLRDRGNTEAFF. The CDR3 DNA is TGTGCCAGCAGCTTAAGGGACAGGGGGAACACTGAAGCTTTCTTT. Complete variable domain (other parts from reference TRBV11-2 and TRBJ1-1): EAGVAQSPRYKIIEKRQSVAFWCNPISGHATLYWYQQILGQGPKLLIQFQNNGVVDDSQLPKDRFSAERLKGVDSTLKIQPAKLEDSAVYLCASSLRDRGNTEAFFGQGTRLTVV.

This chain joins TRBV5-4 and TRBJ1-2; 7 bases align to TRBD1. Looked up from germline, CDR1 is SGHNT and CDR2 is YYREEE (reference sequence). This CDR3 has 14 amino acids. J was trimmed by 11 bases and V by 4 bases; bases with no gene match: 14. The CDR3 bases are TGTGCCAGCAGCCTAAAGGGGGCTCGGGTGCGGTACACCTTC. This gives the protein CASSLKGARVRYTF.